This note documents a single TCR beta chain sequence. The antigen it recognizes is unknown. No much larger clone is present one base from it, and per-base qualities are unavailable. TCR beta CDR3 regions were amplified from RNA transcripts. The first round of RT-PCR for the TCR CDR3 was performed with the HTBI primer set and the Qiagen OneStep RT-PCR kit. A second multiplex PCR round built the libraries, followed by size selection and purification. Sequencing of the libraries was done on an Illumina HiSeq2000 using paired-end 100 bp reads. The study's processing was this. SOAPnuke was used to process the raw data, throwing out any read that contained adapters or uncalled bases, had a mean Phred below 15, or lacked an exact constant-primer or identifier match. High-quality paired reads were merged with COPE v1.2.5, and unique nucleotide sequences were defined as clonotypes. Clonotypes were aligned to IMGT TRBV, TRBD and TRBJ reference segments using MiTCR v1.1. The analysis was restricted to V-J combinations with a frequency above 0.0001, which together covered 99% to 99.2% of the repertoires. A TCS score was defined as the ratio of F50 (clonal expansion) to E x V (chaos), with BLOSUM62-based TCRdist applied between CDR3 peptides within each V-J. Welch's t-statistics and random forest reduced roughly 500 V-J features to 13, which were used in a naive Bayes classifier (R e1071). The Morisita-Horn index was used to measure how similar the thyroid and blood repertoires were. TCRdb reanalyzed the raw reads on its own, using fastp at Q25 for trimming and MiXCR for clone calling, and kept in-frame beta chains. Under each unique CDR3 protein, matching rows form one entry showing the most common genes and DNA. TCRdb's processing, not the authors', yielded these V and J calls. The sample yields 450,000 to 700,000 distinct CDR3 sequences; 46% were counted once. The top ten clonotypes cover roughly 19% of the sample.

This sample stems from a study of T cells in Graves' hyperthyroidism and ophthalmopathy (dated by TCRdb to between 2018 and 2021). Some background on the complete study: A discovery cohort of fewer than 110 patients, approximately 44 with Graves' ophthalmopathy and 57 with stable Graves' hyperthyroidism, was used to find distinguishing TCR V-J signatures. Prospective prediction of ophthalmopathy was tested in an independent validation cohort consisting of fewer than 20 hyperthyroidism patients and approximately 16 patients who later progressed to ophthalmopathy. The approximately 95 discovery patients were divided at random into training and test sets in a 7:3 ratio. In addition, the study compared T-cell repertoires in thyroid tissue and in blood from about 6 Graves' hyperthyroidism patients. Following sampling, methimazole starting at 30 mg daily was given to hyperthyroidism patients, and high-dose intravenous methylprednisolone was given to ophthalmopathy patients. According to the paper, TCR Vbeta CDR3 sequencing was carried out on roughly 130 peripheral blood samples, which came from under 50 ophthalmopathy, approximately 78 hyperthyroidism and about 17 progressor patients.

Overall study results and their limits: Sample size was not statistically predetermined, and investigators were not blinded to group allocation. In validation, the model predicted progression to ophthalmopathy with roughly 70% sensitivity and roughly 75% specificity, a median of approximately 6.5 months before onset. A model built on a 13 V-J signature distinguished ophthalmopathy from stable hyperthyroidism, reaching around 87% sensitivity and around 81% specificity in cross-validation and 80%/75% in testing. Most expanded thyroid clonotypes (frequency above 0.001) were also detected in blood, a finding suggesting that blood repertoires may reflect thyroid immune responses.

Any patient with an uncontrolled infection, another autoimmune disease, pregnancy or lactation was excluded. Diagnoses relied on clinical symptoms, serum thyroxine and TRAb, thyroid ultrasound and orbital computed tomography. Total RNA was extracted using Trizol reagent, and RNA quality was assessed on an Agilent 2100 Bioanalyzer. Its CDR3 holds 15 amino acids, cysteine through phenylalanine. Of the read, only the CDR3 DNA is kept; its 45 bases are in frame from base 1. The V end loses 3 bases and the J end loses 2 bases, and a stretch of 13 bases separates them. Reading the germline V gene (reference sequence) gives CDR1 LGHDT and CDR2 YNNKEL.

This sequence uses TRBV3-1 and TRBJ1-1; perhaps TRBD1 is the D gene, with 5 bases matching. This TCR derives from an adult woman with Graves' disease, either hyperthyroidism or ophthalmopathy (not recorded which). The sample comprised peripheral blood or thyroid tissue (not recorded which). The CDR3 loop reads CASSHDSRSNTEAFF. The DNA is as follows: TGTGCCAGCAGCCATGACAGCAGAAGCAACACTGAAGCTTTCTTT. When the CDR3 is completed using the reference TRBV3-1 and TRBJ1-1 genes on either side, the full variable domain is DTAVSQTPKYLVTQMGNDKSIKCEQNLGHDTMYWYKQDSKKFLKIMFSYNNKELIINETVPNRFSPKSPDKAHLNLHINSLELGDSAVYFCASSHDSRSNTEAFFGQGTRLTVV.